This TCR beta chain was observed in a study of T-cell memory formation after mild COVID-19. General observations from the study: Several responding clones turned up in pre-infection memory, indicating that cross-reactive memory may have taken part.

TCRdb used MiXCR to reprocess the 5' RACE reads, holding one entry per CDR3 protein. The data contain under 300,000 distinct CDR3 sequences, 7.5% to 9.5% of them singletons. To note about this clonotype: Its specificity is not known.

Sequenced input: PBMCs or a T cell subset sorted from them (not recorded which). The receptor comes from a man aged 18 to 35 who had mild COVID-19 (a few samples of this study predate the infection). Cell type and time point are not known.

CDR3 in DNA: TGCGCCAGCAGCCAAGCGCCGGGACAGGGTCACTATGGCTACACCTTC. Its translation: CASSQAPGQGHYGYTF. This chain uses TRBV4-3 with TRBJ1-2; TRBD1 aligns across 9 bases. The length of the CDR3 is 16 residues. Germline loops: CDR1 LGHNA, CDR2 YSLEER. The J segment lost 3 bases and the V segment lost 1 base, leaving 6 bases of the junction unmatched.